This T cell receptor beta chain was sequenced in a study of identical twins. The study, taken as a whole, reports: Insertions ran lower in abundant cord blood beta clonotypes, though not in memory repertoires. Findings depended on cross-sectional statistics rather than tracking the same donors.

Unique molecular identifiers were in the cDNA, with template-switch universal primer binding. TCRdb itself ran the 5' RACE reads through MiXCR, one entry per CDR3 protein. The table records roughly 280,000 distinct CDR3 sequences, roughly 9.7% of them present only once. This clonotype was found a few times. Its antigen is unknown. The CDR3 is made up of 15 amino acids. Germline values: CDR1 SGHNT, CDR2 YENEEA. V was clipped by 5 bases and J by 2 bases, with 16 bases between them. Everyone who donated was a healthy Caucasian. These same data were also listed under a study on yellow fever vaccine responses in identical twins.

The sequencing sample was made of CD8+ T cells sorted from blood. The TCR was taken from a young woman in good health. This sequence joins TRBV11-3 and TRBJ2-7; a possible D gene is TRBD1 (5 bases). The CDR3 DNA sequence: TGTGCCAGCAGCCCAGGGAATAGTGAGACCTACGAGCAGTACTTC. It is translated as CASSPGNSETYEQYF. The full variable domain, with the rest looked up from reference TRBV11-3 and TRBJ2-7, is EAGVVQSPRYKIIEKKQPVAFWCNPISGHNTLYWYLQNLGQGPELLIRYENEEAVDDSQLPKDRFSAERLKGVDSTLKIQPAELGDSAVYLCASSPGNSETYEQYFGPGTRLTVT.